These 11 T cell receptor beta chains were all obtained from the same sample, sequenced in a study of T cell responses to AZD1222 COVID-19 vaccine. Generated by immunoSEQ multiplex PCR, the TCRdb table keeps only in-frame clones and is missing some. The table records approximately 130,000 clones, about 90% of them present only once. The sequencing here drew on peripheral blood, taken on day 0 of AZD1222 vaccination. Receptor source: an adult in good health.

The CDR3 sequence: CASRDGQGVNQPQHF. The CDR3 DNA is TGTGCCAGTAGGGACGGACAAGGGGTGAATCAGCCCCAGCATTTT. The chain has TRBV19 and TRBJ1-5; TRBD1 might be the D (5 bases). The CDR3 covers 15 residues. The germline CDR1 and CDR2 sequences are LNHDA and SQIVND (reference sequence). Trimming shortened V by 6 bases and J by 4 bases, and 16 bases separated the two germline ends.

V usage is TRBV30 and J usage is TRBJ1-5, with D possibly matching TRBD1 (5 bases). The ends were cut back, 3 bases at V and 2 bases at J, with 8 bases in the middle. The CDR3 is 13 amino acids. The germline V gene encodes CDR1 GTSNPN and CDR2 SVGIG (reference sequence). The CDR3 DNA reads TGTGCCTGGAGCAGGGAAGGCAATCAGCCCCAGCATTTT. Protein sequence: CAWSREGNQPQHF.

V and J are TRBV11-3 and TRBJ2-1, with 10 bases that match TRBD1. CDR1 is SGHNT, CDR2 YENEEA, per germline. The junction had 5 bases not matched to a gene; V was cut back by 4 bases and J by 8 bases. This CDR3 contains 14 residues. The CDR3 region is CASSYRDRGYEQFF. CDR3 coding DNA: TGTGCCAGCAGCTACCGGGACAGGGGCTATGAGCAGTTCTTC. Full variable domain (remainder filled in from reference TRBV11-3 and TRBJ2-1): EAGVVQSPRYKIIEKKQPVAFWCNPISGHNTLYWYLQNLGQGPELLIRYENEEAVDDSQLPKDRFSAERLKGVDSTLKIQPAELGDSAVYLCASSYRDRGYEQFFGPGTRLTVL.

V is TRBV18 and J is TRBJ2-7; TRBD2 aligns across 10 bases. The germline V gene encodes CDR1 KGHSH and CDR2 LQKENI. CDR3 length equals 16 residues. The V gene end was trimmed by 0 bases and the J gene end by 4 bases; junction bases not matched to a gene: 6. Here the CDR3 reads CASSPPRASGSYEQYF. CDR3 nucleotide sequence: TGTGCCAGCTCACCACCGAGGGCTAGCGGGAGTTACGAGCAGTACTTC.

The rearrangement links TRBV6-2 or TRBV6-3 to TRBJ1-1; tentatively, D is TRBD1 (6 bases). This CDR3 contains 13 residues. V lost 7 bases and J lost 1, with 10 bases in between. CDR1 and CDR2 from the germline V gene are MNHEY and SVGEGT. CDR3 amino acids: CASTPGQNTEAFF. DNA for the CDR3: TGTGCCAGCACCCCGGGACAGAACACTGAAGCTTTCTTT.

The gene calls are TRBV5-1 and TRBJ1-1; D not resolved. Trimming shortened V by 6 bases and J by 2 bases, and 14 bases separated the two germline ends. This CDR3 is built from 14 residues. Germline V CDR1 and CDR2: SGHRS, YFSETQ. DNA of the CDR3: TGCGCCAGCAAGGAGATTACCGGTAACACTGAAGCTTTCTTT. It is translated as CASKEITGNTEAFF.

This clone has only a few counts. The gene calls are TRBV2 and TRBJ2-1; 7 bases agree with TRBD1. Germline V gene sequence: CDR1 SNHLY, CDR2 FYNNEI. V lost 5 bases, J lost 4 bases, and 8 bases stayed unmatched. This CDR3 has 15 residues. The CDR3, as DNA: TGTGCCAGCAGTATAACAGGGGAGATATACAATGAGCAGTTCTTC. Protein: CASSITGEIYNEQFF.

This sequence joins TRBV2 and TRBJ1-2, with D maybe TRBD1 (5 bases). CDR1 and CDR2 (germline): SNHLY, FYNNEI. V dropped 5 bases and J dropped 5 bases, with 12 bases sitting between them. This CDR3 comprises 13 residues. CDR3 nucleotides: TGTGCCAGCAGTTTCGGTGGGGGATATGGCTACACCTTC. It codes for CASSFGGGYGYTF.

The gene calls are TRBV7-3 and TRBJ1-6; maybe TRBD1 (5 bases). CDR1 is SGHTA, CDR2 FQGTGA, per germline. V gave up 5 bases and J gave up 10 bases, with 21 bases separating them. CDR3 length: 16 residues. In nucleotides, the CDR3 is TGTGCCAGCAGCCTTACGGGGGGAGGGACGAGCTCACCCCTCCACTTT. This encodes CASSLTGGGTSSPLHF.

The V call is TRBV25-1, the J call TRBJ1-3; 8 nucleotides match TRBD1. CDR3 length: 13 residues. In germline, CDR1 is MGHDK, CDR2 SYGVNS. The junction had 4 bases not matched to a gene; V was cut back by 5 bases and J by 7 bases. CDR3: CASSQGAGNTIYF. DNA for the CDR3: TGTGCCAGCAGTCAGGGGGCGGGTAACACCATATATTTT.

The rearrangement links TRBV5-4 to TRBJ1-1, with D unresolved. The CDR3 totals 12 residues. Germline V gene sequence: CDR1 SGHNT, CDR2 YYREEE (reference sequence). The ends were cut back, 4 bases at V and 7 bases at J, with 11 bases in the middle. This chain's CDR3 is CASSGVSGEAFF. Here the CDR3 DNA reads TGTGCCAGCAGCGGGGTTTCGGGTGAAGCTTTCTTT.